This T cell receptor (beta chain) was sequenced for a study of CD8+ T cells in alopecia areata. Extracted RNA was reverse transcribed into cDNA, the sequencing template. Profiled with immunoSEQ multiplex PCR; TCRdb holds only in-frame clones, not every one. The data contain 160,000 or so clones, 58% of them seen just once; the ten biggest clones take up roughly 17%. Trimming pared 0 bases from V and 8 bases from J, leaving 11 bases between. Germline CDR1 and CDR2: SGHDT and YYEEEE. The CDR3 runs 13 residues. The treatment was: oral pan-JAK inhibitor, 5-10 mg twice daily. V usage is TRBV5-6 and J usage is TRBJ1-2, with D hard to call. This sequence was found in a human donor with alopecia areata. The sample in question was CD4+ T cells sorted from blood, obtained between weeks 55 and 65, from a patient treated with tofacitinib. This chain's CDR3 is CASSLGTAGGYTF. The CDR3, as DNA: TGTGCCAGCAGCTTGGGTACGGCGGGCGGCTACACCTTC.